Each of the 9 T cell receptor beta chains below was sequenced from the same sample in a study of beta chain features in type 1 diabetes. Findings and limits, study-wide: The study found moderately but significantly shorter TCRB CDR3s in all four CD4+ subsets of Type 1 diabetes patients.

Their antigens remain unidentified. All of the isolated RNA was reverse transcribed, so expressed TCRB transcripts were sequenced. TCRdb keeps only in-frame clones here, not all; method: immunoSEQ multiplex PCR. The sample holds fewer than 400,000 clones, around 9.7% seen once. The source material was central memory CD4+ T cells from blood. These receptors were collected from a man aged 30-40 years with type 1 diabetes.

This clone was recorded a few times. This chain joins TRBV7-2 and TRBJ2-7, with TRBD1 matching over 8 bases. CDR3 size: 15 residues. Per germline, CDR1 SGHTA and CDR2 FQGNSA. The V segment lost 3 bases and the J segment 0 bases; nucleotides outside the gene matches: 4. The CDR3 nucleotides are TGTGCCAGCAGCTTCTCCGGGACAGGCTCCTACGAGCAGTACTTC. It translates to CASSFSGTGSYEQYF.

This chain uses TRBV5-1 with TRBJ2-3; D is uncertain. The CDR3 is made up of 15 amino acids. Germline-derived CDR1 and CDR2 are SGHRS and YFSETQ. Trimming took 0 bases from V and 2 from J, leaving 10 bases between them. The CDR3: CASSLGLYDTDTQYF. In DNA form, the CDR3 reads TGCGCCAGCAGCTTGGGACTTTACGACACAGATACGCAGTATTTT.

There are many counts of this clone. In the same sample, other DNA sequences code for this CDR3. J is TRBJ2-3 and V is TRBV7-9; no clear D gene. Trimming removed 5 bases at V and 2 bases at J, with 2 bases between. Germline values: CDR1 SEHNR, CDR2 FQNEAQ (reference sequence). The CDR3 sequence is 11 residues long. CDR3 in DNA: TGTGCCAGCAGCCACACAGATACGCAGTATTTT. Protein: CASSHTDTQYF.

The DNA for the CDR3 is TGCGCCAGCCGAGTGGACAGCTTCACCACTGAAGCTTTCTTT. It codes for CASRVDSFTTEAFF. The chain couples TRBV5-1 to TRBJ1-1, with a possible D match to TRBD1 (6 bases). The CDR3 runs to 14 residues. V was cut by 7 bases and J by 4 bases, with 17 bases left in between. Germline values: CDR1 SGHRS, CDR2 YFSETQ. The whole variable domain, remainder taken from reference TRBV5-1 and TRBJ1-1, is KAGVTQTPRYLIKTRGQQVTLSCSPISGHRSVSWYQQTPGQGLQFLFEYFSETQRNKGNFPGRFSGRQFSNSRSEMNVSTLELGDSALYLCASRVDSFTTEAFFGQGTRLTVV.

The J gene is TRBJ1-2, the V gene TRBV19; 7 nucleotides line up with TRBD1. The CDR3 extends over 13 amino acids. Germline V CDR1 and CDR2: LNHDA, SQIVND (reference sequence). The junction had 7 bases not matched to a gene; V was cut back by 8 bases and J by 4 bases. CDR3 protein: CASHRGDSYGYTF. The DNA of the CDR3 is TGTGCCAGTCATAGAGGGGACAGCTATGGCTACACCTTC.

This clone was seen a handful of times. V gene TRBV7-9 combines with J gene TRBJ2-5; 7 bases match TRBD2. Germline-derived CDR1 and CDR2 are SEHNR and FQNEAQ (reference sequence). The CDR3 extends over 13 amino acids. J gave up 1 base and V 4 bases, and 0 bases lay outside the gene matches. The CDR3 region is CASSWGGQETQYF. CDR3 coding DNA: TGTGCCAGCAGCTGGGGGGGCCAAGAGACCCAGTACTTC.

This clone was picked up a small number of times. The chain recombines TRBV9 with TRBJ1-1; possibly TRBD1 for D (5 bases). Germline assignment: CDR1 SGDLS and CDR2 YYNGEE. Trimming removed 4 bases at V and 0 bases at J, with 16 bases between. This CDR3 spans 16 amino acids. The CDR3 reads CASSPTLSTVNTEAFF. CDR3 bases: TGTGCCAGCAGCCCAACCTTATCGACAGTGAACACTGAAGCTTTCTTT.

There are many counts of this clone. The chain carries TRBV10-2 and TRBJ2-3; 13 bases are shared with TRBD2. Looked up from germline, CDR1 is WSHSY and CDR2 is SAAADI. This CDR3 comprises 15 residues. The V and J ends lost 7 bases and 6 bases, in that order; junction bases with no gene match: 7. The CDR3 sequence is CASMARLAGGDTQYF. DNA of the CDR3: TGCGCCAGCATGGCGAGACTAGCGGGAGGCGATACGCAGTATTTT.

This clone has a handful of counts. This chain joins TRBV18 and TRBJ1-2; 7 bases agree with TRBD1. This CDR3 has 15 amino acids. Losses at the gene ends were 2 bases for V and 4 bases for J; bases not matched to a gene: 7. From germline, CDR1 is KGHSH and CDR2 LQKENI. The CDR3, as DNA: TGTGCCAGCTCACCATCTAACAGGGGAGGCTATGGCTACACCTTC. This encodes CASSPSNRGGYGYTF.